A selection of T cell receptor beta chains follows, all from one sample in a study of blood T cell repertoires in COVID-19. Assay used: immunoSEQ multiplex PCR; TCRdb lists only in-frame clones, some missing. This sample has fewer than 350,000 clones, with 85% to 90% found just once. Sequencing was carried out using PBMCs or T cells enriched from blood (not recorded which). The receptors derive from a woman in her late teens or twenties with acute COVID-19. CDR3s include the opening cysteine and the closing phenylalanine or tryptophan. Fields, in order: J gene, V gene, clone size, CDR3 length, D gene, CDR3 DNA, CDR3 protein. D genes are given only for firm matches. Some rows mark clone size as missing; the rest say once, few, many or name a class of expanded clone.

J gene: TRBJ2-7; V gene: TRBV12-3/TRBV12-4; clone size: NA; CDR3 length: 13; D gene: TRBD1; CDR3 DNA: TGTGCCAGCAGTCGGGACAGATCCTACGAGCAGTACTTC; CDR3 protein: CASSRDRSYEQYF
J gene: TRBJ2-1; V gene: TRBV5-1; clone size: NA; CDR3 length: 18; D gene: TRBD2; CDR3 DNA: TGCGCCAGCTACTTGACTAGCGGGAGGGCCCTGCCCTACAATGAGCAGTTCTTC; CDR3 protein: CASYLTSGRALPYNEQFF
J gene: TRBJ1-2; V gene: TRBV7-9; clone size: few; CDR3 length: 19; D gene: NA; CDR3 DNA: TGTGCCAGCAGCCCCGGGGTGGTAGGGCCGGAATCCGTAATCTCTGGCTACACCTTC; CDR3 protein: CASSPGVVGPESVISGYTF
J gene: TRBJ2-1; V gene: TRBV7-6; clone size: NA; CDR3 length: 15; D gene: TRBD2; CDR3 DNA: TGTGCCAGCAGGTCGGGGGGTAGCTCCTACAATGAGCAGTTCTTC; CDR3 protein: CASRSGGSSYNEQFF
J gene: TRBJ1-6; V gene: TRBV9; clone size: NA; CDR3 length: 14; D gene: NA; CDR3 DNA: TGTGCCAGCAGCGTAACCCAGGGTGGATCACCCCTCCACTTT; CDR3 protein: CASSVTQGGSPLHF
J gene: TRBJ2-1; V gene: TRBV29-1; clone size: NA; CDR3 length: 13; D gene: TRBD2; CDR3 DNA: TGCAGCGTTGAAGGGGGGGGAATCAATGAGCAGTTCTTC; CDR3 protein: CSVEGGGINEQFF
J gene: TRBJ1-1; V gene: TRBV2; clone size: NA; CDR3 length: 14; D gene: NA; CDR3 DNA: TGTGCCAGCAGTGAAAGGGGCTTGAACACTGAAGCTTTCTTT; CDR3 protein: CASSERGLNTEAFF
J gene: TRBJ2-7; V gene: TRBV5-1; clone size: NA; CDR3 length: 15; D gene: TRBD1; CDR3 DNA: TGCGCCAGCAGCTTGGGTCCGGGACAGTTCTACGAGCAGTACTTC; CDR3 protein: CASSLGPGQFYEQYF
J gene: TRBJ2-1; V gene: TRBV19; clone size: NA; CDR3 length: 18; D gene: TRBD2; CDR3 DNA: TGTGCCAGTAGTAAACTAGCGGGAGCTCCGGGGCGGTACAATGAGCAGTTCTTC; CDR3 protein: CASSKLAGAPGRYNEQFF
J gene: TRBJ2-7; V gene: TRBV18; clone size: once; CDR3 length: 14; D gene: TRBD2; CDR3 DNA: TGTGCCAGCTCCCGACTAGCGGGAGCCCACGAGCAGTACTTC; CDR3 protein: CASSRLAGAHEQYF
J gene: TRBJ2-1; V gene: TRBV19; clone size: once; CDR3 length: 15; D gene: NA; CDR3 DNA: TGTGCCAGTAGTATAGGTCAGTTCTCCTACAATGAGCAGTTCTTC; CDR3 protein: CASSIGQFSYNEQFF
J gene: TRBJ2-1; V gene: TRBV29-1; clone size: NA; CDR3 length: 11; D gene: TRBD2; CDR3 DNA: TGCAGCGGCCGATGGGGGACTACGCAGTTCTTC; CDR3 protein: CSGRWGTTQFF
J gene: TRBJ1-2; V gene: TRBV2; clone size: NA; CDR3 length: 12; D gene: NA; CDR3 DNA: TGTGCCAGCAGTAGATCAGGGTATGGCTACACCTTC; CDR3 protein: CASSRSGYGYTF
J gene: TRBJ1-6; V gene: TRBV27; clone size: NA; CDR3 length: 13; D gene: NA; CDR3 DNA: TGTGCCAGCACCACAACGCATTACTCACCCCTCCACTTT; CDR3 protein: CASTTTHYSPLHF
J gene: TRBJ1-1; V gene: TRBV7-2; clone size: NA; CDR3 length: 11; D gene: NA; CDR3 DNA: TGTGCCAGCAGCCTGGGGGGTGAAGCTTTCTTT; CDR3 protein: CASSLGGEAFF
J gene: TRBJ1-4; V gene: TRBV28; clone size: NA; CDR3 length: 13; D gene: TRBD1; CDR3 DNA: TGTGCCAGCAGTTTCTCGGGACAGGAAAAACTGTTTTTT; CDR3 protein: CASSFSGQEKLFF
J gene: TRBJ2-3; V gene: TRBV9; clone size: NA; CDR3 length: 15; D gene: TRBD2; CDR3 DNA: TGTGCCAGCAGCCCAGGCGGCGGGAGGGGGGATACGCAGTATTTT; CDR3 protein: CASSPGGGRGDTQYF
J gene: TRBJ1-2; V gene: TRBV28; clone size: NA; CDR3 length: 15; D gene: TRBD1; CDR3 DNA: TGTGCCAGCAGTTTAACAGGGGTGTCTAACTATGGCTACACCTTC; CDR3 protein: CASSLTGVSNYGYTF
J gene: TRBJ2-7; V gene: TRBV6-6; clone size: NA; CDR3 length: 12; D gene: NA; CDR3 DNA: TGTGCCAGCAATAGCGGCGGCTACGAGCAGTACTTC; CDR3 protein: CASNSGGYEQYF
J gene: TRBJ1-1; V gene: TRBV19; clone size: NA; CDR3 length: 16; D gene: NA; CDR3 DNA: TGTGCCAGTAGTATCATCTTCGCCTCAGGGAACACTGAAGCTTTCTTT; CDR3 protein: CASSIIFASGNTEAFF
J gene: TRBJ2-7; V gene: TRBV28; clone size: NA; CDR3 length: 14; D gene: NA; CDR3 DNA: TGTGCCAGCAGTTTATCCTCTTTACGGTACGAGCAGTACTTC; CDR3 protein: CASSLSSLRYEQYF
J gene: TRBJ1-4; V gene: TRBV28; clone size: NA; CDR3 length: 14; D gene: TRBD1; CDR3 DNA: TGTGCCAGCAGTTTACTGGCAGGGGGCAGGGGACTGTTTTTT; CDR3 protein: CASSLLAGGRGLFF
J gene: TRBJ2-7; V gene: TRBV19; clone size: NA; CDR3 length: 15; D gene: TRBD2; CDR3 DNA: TGTGCCAGTAGTATCTCGGCGGGAGGTTTTTACGAGCAGTACTTC; CDR3 protein: CASSISAGGFYEQYF
J gene: TRBJ1-2; V gene: TRBV28; clone size: NA; CDR3 length: 16; D gene: TRBD1; CDR3 DNA: TGTGCCAGCACCCTGGGGGTTCCGACAGGGCCCTATGGCTACACCTTC; CDR3 protein: CASTLGVPTGPYGYTF
J gene: TRBJ2-4; V gene: TRBV6-2/TRBV6-3; clone size: NA; CDR3 length: 18; D gene: TRBD2; CDR3 DNA: TGTGCCAGCAGTTACAGGAGACTAGCGGGTACTGGGGAAAACATTCAGTACTTC; CDR3 protein: CASSYRRLAGTGENIQYF
J gene: TRBJ2-3; V gene: TRBV18; clone size: once; CDR3 length: 15; D gene: TRBD1; CDR3 DNA: TGTGCCAGCTCCCAAACGGGACAGAGCACAGATACGCAGTATTTT; CDR3 protein: CASSQTGQSTDTQYF
J gene: TRBJ1-2; V gene: TRBV3-1/TRBV3-2; clone size: once; CDR3 length: 14; D gene: NA; CDR3 DNA: TGTGCCAGCAGCCAACAGGTCTCGAACTATGGCTACACCTTC; CDR3 protein: CASSQQVSNYGYTF
J gene: TRBJ2-2; V gene: TRBV6-1; clone size: NA; CDR3 length: 15; D gene: NA; CDR3 DNA: TGTGCCAGCAGTGAATACAGGGGAGGCACCGGGGAGCTGTTTTTT; CDR3 protein: CASSEYRGGTGELFF
J gene: TRBJ1-2; V gene: TRBV27; clone size: NA; CDR3 length: 13; D gene: NA; CDR3 DNA: TGTGCCAGCAGTACGGGGGTGAACTATGGCTACACCTTC; CDR3 protein: CASSTGVNYGYTF
J gene: TRBJ2-7; V gene: TRBV6-5; clone size: NA; CDR3 length: 15; D gene: TRBD2; CDR3 DNA: TGTGCCAGCAGTTTTGGACTAGTTGGCGGCTACGAGCAGTACTTC; CDR3 protein: CASSFGLVGGYEQYF
J gene: TRBJ2-2; V gene: TRBV21-1; clone size: NA; CDR3 length: 17; D gene: NA; CDR3 DNA: TGTGCCAGCACTTTCTCTCCGGGACAATGGAGTACCGGGGAGCTGTTTTTT; CDR3 protein: CASTFSPGQWSTGELFF
J gene: TRBJ2-1; V gene: TRBV12-5; clone size: few; CDR3 length: 14; D gene: NA; CDR3 DNA: TGTGCTAGCCTCATGGGAAAGGGGTCACAAGAGCAGTTCTTC; CDR3 protein: CASLMGKGSQEQFF
J gene: TRBJ2-2; V gene: TRBV7-9; clone size: NA; CDR3 length: 15; D gene: NA; CDR3 DNA: TGTGCCAGCAGGCTGGGACTGGAGAACACCGGGGAGCTGTTTTTT; CDR3 protein: CASRLGLENTGELFF
J gene: TRBJ1-3; V gene: TRBV28; clone size: NA; CDR3 length: 15; D gene: NA; CDR3 DNA: TGTGCCAGCAGTTTGACGGCGGACTCTGGAAACACCATATATTTT; CDR3 protein: CASSLTADSGNTIYF
J gene: TRBJ1-2; V gene: TRBV5-5; clone size: NA; CDR3 length: 16; D gene: NA; CDR3 DNA: TGTGCCAGCAGCTGGGCCGTAGGGACACTCAGCGAGGGCTACACCTTC; CDR3 protein: CASSWAVGTLSEGYTF
J gene: TRBJ1-2; V gene: TRBV27; clone size: NA; CDR3 length: 15; D gene: TRBD1; CDR3 DNA: TGTGCCAGCAGTTCAAAATCGACAGGGAGCTATGGCTACACCTTC; CDR3 protein: CASSSKSTGSYGYTF
J gene: TRBJ1-2; V gene: TRBV6-5; clone size: NA; CDR3 length: 14; D gene: TRBD1; CDR3 DNA: TGTGCCAGCAGTAGACAGGGGGCGTCGAGAGGCTACACCTTC; CDR3 protein: CASSRQGASRGYTF
J gene: TRBJ2-5; V gene: TRBV7-8; clone size: NA; CDR3 length: 15; D gene: TRBD2; CDR3 DNA: TGTGCCAGCAGCCCCTACCGGGAGGTGAGCGAGACCCAGTACTTC; CDR3 protein: CASSPYREVSETQYF
J gene: TRBJ2-1; V gene: TRBV7-9; clone size: NA; CDR3 length: 12; D gene: NA; CDR3 DNA: TGTGCCAGCAGCAAACAGGGAAATGAGCAGTTCTTC; CDR3 protein: CASSKQGNEQFF
J gene: TRBJ1-2; V gene: TRBV6-5; clone size: NA; CDR3 length: 13; D gene: NA; CDR3 DNA: TGTGCCAGCAGTAACGACAGGTTCTATGGCTACACCTTC; CDR3 protein: CASSNDRFYGYTF
J gene: TRBJ2-7; V gene: TRBV5-6; clone size: NA; CDR3 length: 13; D gene: TRBD2; CDR3 DNA: TGTGCCAGCAGCTTGCTAGCGGGAGCCGAGCAGTACTTC; CDR3 protein: CASSLLAGAEQYF
J gene: TRBJ2-5; V gene: TRBV27; clone size: NA; CDR3 length: 14; D gene: NA; CDR3 DNA: TGTGCCAGCAGTTTATCGTGGGGGCGGGAGACCCAGTACTTC; CDR3 protein: CASSLSWGRETQYF
J gene: TRBJ1-1; V gene: TRBV5-4; clone size: NA; CDR3 length: 13; D gene: NA; CDR3 DNA: TGTGCCAGCAGCTTGCGGGGAAACACTGAAGCTTTCTTT; CDR3 protein: CASSLRGNTEAFF
J gene: TRBJ2-2; V gene: TRBV9; clone size: NA; CDR3 length: 17; D gene: TRBD2; CDR3 DNA: TGTGCCAGCAGCGTTCTAGCGGGAGGACAAAACACCGGGGAGCTGTTTTTT; CDR3 protein: CASSVLAGGQNTGELFF